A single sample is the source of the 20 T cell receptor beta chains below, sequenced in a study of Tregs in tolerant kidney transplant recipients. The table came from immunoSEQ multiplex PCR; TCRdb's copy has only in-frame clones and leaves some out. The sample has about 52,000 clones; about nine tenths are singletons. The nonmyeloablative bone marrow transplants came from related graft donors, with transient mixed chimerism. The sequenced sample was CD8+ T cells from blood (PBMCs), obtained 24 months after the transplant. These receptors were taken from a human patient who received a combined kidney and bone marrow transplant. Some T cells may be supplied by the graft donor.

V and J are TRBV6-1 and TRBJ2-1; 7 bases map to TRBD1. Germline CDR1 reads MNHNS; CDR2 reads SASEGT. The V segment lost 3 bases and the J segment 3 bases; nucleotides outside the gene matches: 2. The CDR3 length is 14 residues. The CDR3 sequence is CASSEGTDYNEQFF. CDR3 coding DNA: TGTGCCAGCAGTGAGGGGACAGACTACAATGAGCAGTTCTTC.

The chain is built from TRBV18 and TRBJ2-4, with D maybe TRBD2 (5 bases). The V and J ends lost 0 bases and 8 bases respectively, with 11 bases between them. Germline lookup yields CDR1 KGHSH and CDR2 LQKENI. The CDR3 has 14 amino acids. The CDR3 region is CASSPPQMRDIQYF. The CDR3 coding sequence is TGTGCCAGCTCACCACCCCAAATGAGGGACATTCAGTACTTC.

CDR3 amino acids: CASRETGGYNQPQHF. Here the CDR3 DNA reads TGTGCCAGCAGGGAGACAGGGGGGTACAATCAGCCCCAGCATTTT. The chain is built from TRBV2 and TRBJ1-5; TRBD1 matches at 9 bases. Germline trimming cut 6 bases from V and 3 bases from J; bases unmatched to any gene: 6. The CDR3 sequence is 15 residues long. Germline values: CDR1 SNHLY, CDR2 FYNNEI.

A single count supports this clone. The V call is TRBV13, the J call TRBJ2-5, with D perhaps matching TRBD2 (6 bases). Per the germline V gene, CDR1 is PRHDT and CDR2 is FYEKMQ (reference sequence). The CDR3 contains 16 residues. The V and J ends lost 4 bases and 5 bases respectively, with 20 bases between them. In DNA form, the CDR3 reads TGTGCCAGCAGCTCCACCCGGGACCCGGCGGGGGAGACCCAGTACTTC. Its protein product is CASSSTRDPAGETQYF. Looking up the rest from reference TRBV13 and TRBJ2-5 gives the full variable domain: AAGVIQSPRHLIKEKRETATLKCYPIPRHDTVYWYQQGPGQDPQFLISFYEKMQSDKGSIPDRFSAQQFSDYHSELNMSSLELGDSALYFCASSSTRDPAGETQYFGPGTRLLVL.

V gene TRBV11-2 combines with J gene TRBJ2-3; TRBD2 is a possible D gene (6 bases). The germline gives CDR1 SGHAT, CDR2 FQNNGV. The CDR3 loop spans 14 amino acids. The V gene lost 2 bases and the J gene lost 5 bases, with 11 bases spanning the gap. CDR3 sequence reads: CASSLSGVGDTQYF. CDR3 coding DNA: TGTGCCAGCAGCTTATCGGGAGTAGGAGATACGCAGTATTTT.

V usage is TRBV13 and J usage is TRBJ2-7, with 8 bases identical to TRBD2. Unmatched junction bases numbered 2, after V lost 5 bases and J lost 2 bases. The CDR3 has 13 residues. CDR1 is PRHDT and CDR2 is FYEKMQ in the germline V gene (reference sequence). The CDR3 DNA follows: TGTGCCAGCAGCCTCGGGAGGGCCTACGAGCAGTACTTC. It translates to CASSLGRAYEQYF.

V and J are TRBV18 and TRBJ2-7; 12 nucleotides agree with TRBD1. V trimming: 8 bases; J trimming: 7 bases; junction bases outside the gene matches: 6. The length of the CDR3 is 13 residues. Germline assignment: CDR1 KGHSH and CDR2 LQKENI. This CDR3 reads CASRGQGAIEQYF. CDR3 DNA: TGTGCCAGCCGGGGACAGGGGGCGATAGAGCAGTACTTC. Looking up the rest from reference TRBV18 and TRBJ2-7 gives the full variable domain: NAGVMQNPRHLVRRRGQEARLRCSPMKGHSHVYWYRQLPEEGLKFMVYLQKENIIDESGMPKERFSAEFPKEGPSILRIQQVVRGDSAAYFCASRGQGAIEQYFGPGTRLTVT.

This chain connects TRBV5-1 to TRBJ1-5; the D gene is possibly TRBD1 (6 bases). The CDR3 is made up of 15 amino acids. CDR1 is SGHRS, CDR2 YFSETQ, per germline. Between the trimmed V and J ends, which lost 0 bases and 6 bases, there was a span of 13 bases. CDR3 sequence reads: CASSLGWGLGQPQHF. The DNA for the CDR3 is TGCGCCAGCAGCTTGGGTTGGGGGCTCGGTCAGCCCCAGCATTTT.

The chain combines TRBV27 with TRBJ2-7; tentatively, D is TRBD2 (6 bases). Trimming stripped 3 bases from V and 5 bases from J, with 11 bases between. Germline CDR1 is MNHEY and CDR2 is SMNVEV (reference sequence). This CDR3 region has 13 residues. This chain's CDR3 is CASSLALAHEQYF. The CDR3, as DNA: TGTGCCAGCAGTTTGGCACTAGCCCACGAGCAGTACTTC.

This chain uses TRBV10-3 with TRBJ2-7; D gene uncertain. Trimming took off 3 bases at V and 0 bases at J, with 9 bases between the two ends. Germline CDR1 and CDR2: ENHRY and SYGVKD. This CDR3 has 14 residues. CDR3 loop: CAISDQVSSYEQYF. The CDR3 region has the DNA TGTGCCATCAGTGATCAAGTCAGCTCCTACGAGCAGTACTTC.

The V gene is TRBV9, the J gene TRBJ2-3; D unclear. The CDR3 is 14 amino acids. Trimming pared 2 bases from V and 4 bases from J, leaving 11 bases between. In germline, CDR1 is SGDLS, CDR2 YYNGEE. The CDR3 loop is CASSVDNWPDTQYF. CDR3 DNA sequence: TGTGCCAGCAGCGTTGATAATTGGCCAGATACGCAGTATTTT.

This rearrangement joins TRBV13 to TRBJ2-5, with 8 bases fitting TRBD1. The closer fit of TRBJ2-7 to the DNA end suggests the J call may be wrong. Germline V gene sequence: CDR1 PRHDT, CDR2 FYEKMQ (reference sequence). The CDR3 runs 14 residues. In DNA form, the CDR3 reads TGTGCCAGCAGCCTCGGACAGGGTGTCCACGAGCAGTACTTC. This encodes CASSLGQGVHEQYF.

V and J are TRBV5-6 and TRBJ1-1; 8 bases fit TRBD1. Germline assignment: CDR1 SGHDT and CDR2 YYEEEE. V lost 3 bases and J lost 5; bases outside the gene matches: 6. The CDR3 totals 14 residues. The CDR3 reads CASSSGQGLTEAFF. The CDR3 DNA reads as TGTGCCAGCAGCTCCGGACAGGGTTTAACTGAAGCTTTCTTT.

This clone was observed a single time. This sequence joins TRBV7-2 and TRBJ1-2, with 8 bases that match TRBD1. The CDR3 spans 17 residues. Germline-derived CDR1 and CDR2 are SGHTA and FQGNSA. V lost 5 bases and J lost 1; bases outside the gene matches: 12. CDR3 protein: CASSPKYRDRYNYGYTF. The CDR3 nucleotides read TGTGCCAGCAGCCCCAAATACCGGGACAGGTATAACTATGGCTACACCTTC.

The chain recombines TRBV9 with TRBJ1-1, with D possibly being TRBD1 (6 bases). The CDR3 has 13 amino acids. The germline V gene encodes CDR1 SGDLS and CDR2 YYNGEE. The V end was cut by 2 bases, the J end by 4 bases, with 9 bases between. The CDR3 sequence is CASSVGGRTEAFF. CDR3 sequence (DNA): TGTGCCAGCAGCGTCGGGGGGCGCACTGAAGCTTTCTTT.

CDR3 nucleotides: TGTGCCAGCAGCCAAGAACAGGGGAGAGGGGAAGAGACCCAGTACTTC. Translating it yields CASSQEQGRGEETQYF. The J gene is TRBJ2-5, the V gene TRBV4-2, with 7 nucleotides matching TRBD1. The CDR3 is made up of 16 amino acids. Per germline, CDR1 LGHNA and CDR2 YNFKEQ. The V gene end was trimmed by 0 bases and the J gene end by 3 bases; junction bases not matched to a gene: 7.

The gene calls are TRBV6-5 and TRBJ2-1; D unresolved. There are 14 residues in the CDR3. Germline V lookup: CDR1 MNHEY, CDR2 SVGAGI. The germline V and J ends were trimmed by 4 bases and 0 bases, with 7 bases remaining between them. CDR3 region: CASSLSNSYNEQFF. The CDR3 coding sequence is TGTGCCAGCAGTTTATCTAACTCCTACAATGAGCAGTTCTTC.

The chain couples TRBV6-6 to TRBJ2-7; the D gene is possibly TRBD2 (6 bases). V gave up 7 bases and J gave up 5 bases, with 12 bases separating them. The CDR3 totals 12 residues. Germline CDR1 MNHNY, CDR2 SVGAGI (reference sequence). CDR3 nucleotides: TGTGCCAGCAACTCGGGACTTGACGAGCAGTACTTC. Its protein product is CASNSGLDEQYF.

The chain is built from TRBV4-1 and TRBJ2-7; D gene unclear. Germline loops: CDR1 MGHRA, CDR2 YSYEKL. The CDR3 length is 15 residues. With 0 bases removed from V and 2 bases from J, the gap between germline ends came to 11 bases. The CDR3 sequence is CASSQDLGSTYEQYF. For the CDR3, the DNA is TGCGCCAGCAGCCAAGATCTCGGTAGTACCTACGAGCAGTACTTC.

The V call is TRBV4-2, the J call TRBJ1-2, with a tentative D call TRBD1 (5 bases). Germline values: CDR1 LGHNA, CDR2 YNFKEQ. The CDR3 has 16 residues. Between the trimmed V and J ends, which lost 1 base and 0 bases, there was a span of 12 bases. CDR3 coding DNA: TGTGCCAGCAGCCAAGTCCCGACAGCTTCTAACTATGGCTACACCTTC. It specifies CASSQVPTASNYGYTF.